The next 20 T cell receptor beta chains were all read from a single sample in a study of T cells in localized non-small cell lung cancer. Sequenced by immunoSEQ multiplex PCR; TCRdb stores in-frame clones only, minus some. There are about 53,000 clones in the sample; roughly 83% occur only once, and about 18% lies in the top ten. The material sequenced was peripheral blood mononuclear cells, taken before any cancer treatment. These receptors all stem from a man aged 40-75 years with stage III lung adenocarcinoma.

This clone has just a few counts. The chain uses TRBV2 and TRBJ2-7; D remains unclear. Germline V gene sequence: CDR1 SNHLY, CDR2 FYNNEI. Between the trimmed V and J ends, which lost 6 bases and 0 bases, there was a span of 18 bases. This CDR3 contains 16 residues. The CDR3 DNA reads TGTGCCAGCAGCTCACCTTCGGGTGGCCGCTCCTACGAGCAGTACTTC. Translated, it gives CASSSPSGGRSYEQYF.

This chain links TRBV5-1 with TRBJ2-7, with D maybe TRBD1 (6 bases). CDR3 length equals 15 residues. Trimming removed 0 bases from V and 4 bases from J, with 14 bases in between. Germline V gives CDR1 SGHRS, CDR2 YFSETQ. In nucleotides, the CDR3 is TGCGCCAGCAGCTTGGGTTTCGGACAGACTTACGAGCAGTACTTC. Translating gives CASSLGFGQTYEQYF.

This clone was picked up one time. V gene TRBV11-2 combines with J gene TRBJ1-4; maybe TRBD1 (6 bases). In germline, CDR1 is SGHAT, CDR2 FQNNGV. V lost 0 bases and J 7 bases, leaving 15 bases between the germline ends. CDR3 length equals 16 residues. This CDR3 reads CASSLDPRGAFEKLFF. CDR3 in DNA: TGTGCCAGCAGCTTAGATCCGCGGGGGGCTTTTGAAAAACTGTTTTTT.

Written as DNA, the CDR3 is TGTGCCAGCAGCTTTAGCGGGGGGGCCTCAGATACGCAGTATTTT. This gives the protein CASSFSGGASDTQYF. The chain carries TRBV11-3 and TRBJ2-3; TRBD2 matches 11 bases. Germline V CDR1 and CDR2: SGHNT, YENEEA. J gave up 4 bases and V 3 bases, and 3 bases lay outside the gene matches. The length of the CDR3 is 15 residues.

The table lists this clone with a few counts. The chain employs TRBV13 and TRBJ2-7; maybe TRBD2 (5 bases). CDR3 length: 12 residues. The V end was cut by 3 bases, the J end by 7 bases, with 10 bases between. Germline loops: CDR1 PRHDT, CDR2 FYEKMQ (reference sequence). The CDR3 reads CASSFKWREQYF. The CDR3 DNA follows: TGTGCCAGCAGCTTCAAATGGAGGGAGCAGTACTTC.

The chain uses TRBV9 and TRBJ2-2; 7 bases match TRBD1. CDR3 length: 14 residues. The junction had 5 bases not matched to a gene; V was cut back by 3 bases and J by 6 bases. Per the germline V gene, CDR1 is SGDLS and CDR2 is YYNGEE. In nucleotides, the CDR3 is TGTGCCAGCAGCGGAACACAGGGGTCCGGGGAGCTGTTTTTT. It codes for CASSGTQGSGELFF.

This chain joins TRBV6-5 and TRBJ1-6; possible D gene TRBD1, 5 bases. V dropped 2 bases and J dropped 10 bases, with 15 bases sitting between them. Looked up from germline, CDR1 is MNHEY and CDR2 is SVGAGI. The CDR3 has 15 residues. In nucleotides, the CDR3 is TGTGCCAGCAGTTACGATCCTCGAGAGGGGTCACCCCTCCACTTT. This gives the protein CASSYDPREGSPLHF.

About this clone: Distinct nucleotide sequences in the sample also encode this CDR3. The V and J genes are TRBV5-1 and TRBJ1-1; D uncertain. Germline assignment: CDR1 SGHRS and CDR2 YFSETQ. CDR3 size: 17 residues. Between the trimmed V and J ends, which lost 4 bases and 1 base, there was a span of 20 bases. The DNA of the CDR3 is TGCGCCAGCAGCACGTCATCTCAATCCGGTGGGAACACTGAAGCTTTCTTT. Its translation: CASSTSSQSGGNTEAFF. The entire variable domain, with the rest obtained from reference TRBV5-1 and TRBJ1-1, is as follows: KAGVTQTPRYLIKTRGQQVTLSCSPISGHRSVSWYQQTPGQGLQFLFEYFSETQRNKGNFPGRFSGRQFSNSRSEMNVSTLELGDSALYLCASSTSSQSGGNTEAFFGQGTRLTVV.

This clone turned up a few times. The chain combines TRBV9 with TRBJ2-1; 13 bases map to TRBD2. The junction had 5 bases not matched to a gene; V was cut back by 4 bases and J by 4 bases. Germline V gene sequence: CDR1 SGDLS, CDR2 YYNGEE. The CDR3 runs to 16 residues. CDR3 DNA sequence: TGTGCCAGCAGCCCCACTAGCGGGAGGGCTTACAATGAGCAGTTCTTC. This codes for CASSPTSGRAYNEQFF.

The chain uses TRBV6-6 and TRBJ2-1, with D unresolved. Per germline, CDR1 MNHNY and CDR2 SVGAGI (reference sequence). Trimming pared 2 bases from V and 5 bases from J, leaving 1 base between. The CDR3 covers 11 residues. CDR3 amino acids: CASSYNNEQFF. The CDR3 nucleotides are TGTGCCAGCAGTTACAACAATGAGCAGTTCTTC.

The chain has TRBV7-9 and TRBJ2-5; unclear D gene. Between the trimmed V and J ends, which lost 0 bases and 0 bases, there was a span of 5 bases. This CDR3 has 14 residues. Germline V lookup: CDR1 SEHNR, CDR2 FQNEAQ (reference sequence). The CDR3 here is CASSLAVNQETQYF. The CDR3 DNA reads as TGTGCCAGCAGCTTAGCGGTGAACCAAGAGACCCAGTACTTC.

The rearrangement links TRBV7-2 to TRBJ1-2; TRBD1 matches at 12 bases. V was pared by 4 bases and J by 8 bases, with 5 bases of the junction left unmatched. Germline lookup yields CDR1 SGHTA and CDR2 FQGNSA. This CDR3 has 14 residues. The CDR3 spells CASSSGTGGRGYTF. CDR3 nucleotides: TGTGCCAGCAGCTCCGGGACAGGGGGCCGAGGCTACACCTTC.

The V and J genes are TRBV11-1 and TRBJ2-7; tentatively, D is TRBD2 (5 bases). The length of the CDR3 is 15 residues. V was clipped by 0 bases and J by 2 bases, with 11 bases between them. CDR1 is SGHAT, CDR2 FQDESV, per germline (reference sequence). CDR3 nucleotide sequence: TGTGCCAGCAGCTTAGCGAAGGAGGCCACCTACGAGCAGTACTTC. Translated: CASSLAKEATYEQYF.

The chain carries TRBV30 and TRBJ1-3, with 7 bases matching TRBD1. J gave up 2 bases and V 4 bases, and 5 bases lay outside the gene matches. The germline CDR1 and CDR2 sequences are GTSNPN and SVGIG (reference sequence). The CDR3 covers 14 residues. The CDR3 reads CAWTRQGAGNTIYF. In DNA form, the CDR3 reads TGTGCCTGGACCCGACAGGGAGCTGGAAACACCATATATTTT.

This clone was detected once. This chain uses TRBV4-2 with TRBJ2-1, with 7 bases fitting TRBD2. Germline loops: CDR1 LGHNA, CDR2 YNFKEQ. CDR3 size: 15 residues. Trimming cost V 3 bases and J 8 bases; bases outside gene matches: 10. The DNA of the CDR3 is TGTGCCAGCAGCCATGGTGTTACTAGCGCCTATGAGCAGTTCTTC. Translated: CASSHGVTSAYEQFF.

This CDR3 is CASSLVPGRGEDEQYF. DNA for the CDR3: TGTGCCAGCAGCTTAGTACCGGGCAGGGGGGAGGACGAGCAGTACTTC. This sequence joins TRBV7-9 and TRBJ2-7; D might be TRBD1 (7 bases). The CDR3 spans 16 residues. The V gene lost 1 base and the J gene lost 5 bases, with 18 bases spanning the gap. Germline CDR1 is SEHNR and CDR2 is FQNEAQ (reference sequence).

In its sample, this clone was seen once. CDR3 residues: CSVSTTGNSNQPQHF. In nucleotides, the CDR3 is TGCAGCGTATCTACGACAGGGAATAGCAATCAGCCCCAGCATTTT. The chain couples TRBV29-1 to TRBJ1-5; 7 bases agree with TRBD1. Germline loops: CDR1 SQVTM, CDR2 ANQGSEA. This CDR3 is built from 15 residues. Trimming took 6 bases from V and 0 from J; bases not matched to a gene: 8. Filled out from reference TRBV29-1 and TRBJ1-5, the complete variable domain reads SAVISQKPSRDICQRGTSLTIQCQVDSQVTMMFWYRQQPGQSLTLIATANQGSEATYESGFVIDKFPISRPNLTFSTLTVSNMSPEDSSIYLCSVSTTGNSNQPQHFGDGTRLSIL.

CDR3 nucleotide sequence: TGTGCCAGCAGCTTCGACAGGGACTATGGCTACACCTTC. This codes for CASSFDRDYGYTF. The chain has TRBV7-6 and TRBJ1-2; 7 nucleotides align to TRBD1. After removal of 3 bases from V and 3 bases from J, the junction contained 1 base not matched to a gene. This CDR3 spans 13 amino acids. The V gene's germline CDR1 is SGHVS and CDR2 FNYEAQ.

This clone was counted once. A junction end diverges from the germline sequence, so it may reflect a read error. The chain employs TRBV7-9 and TRBJ1-1; TRBD1 matches 7 bases. The germline CDR1 and CDR2 sequences are SEHNR and FQNEAQ (reference sequence). The CDR3 is made up of 13 amino acids. As DNA, the CDR3 is TGTACCAGCACTAATGACAGGGTGACTGAAGCTTTCTTT. It is translated as CTSTNDRVTEAFF.

CDR3 bases: TGTGCCAGCAGCTTAGGCGCCGTTGGCCCGGTGGGGGGAGGCTACACCTTC. Translated, it gives CASSLGAVGPVGGGYTF. The chain is built from TRBV13 and TRBJ1-2; a weak D match, TRBD1 (5 bases). This CDR3 spans 17 amino acids. Trimming removed 0 bases from V and 8 bases from J, with 22 bases in between. Germline V CDR1 and CDR2: PRHDT, FYEKMQ (reference sequence).